One and the same sample provided the 19 T cell receptor beta chains below, sequenced in a study of type 1 regulatory T cells. TCRdb re-called the reads with MiXCR, one entry per CDR3 protein. The sample lists roughly 65,000 distinct CDR3 sequences; roughly half were seen once. Their antigens are not known. Sequencing was carried out using cultured non-Tr1 T cells, either the whole culture or a sorted T cell fraction (not recorded which). The receptor set was obtained from a human donor in good health.

The chain uses TRBV24-1 and TRBJ2-4; D gene uncertain. The CDR3 length is 13 residues. Trimming pared 3 bases from V and 0 bases from J, leaving 2 bases between. CDR1 is KGHDR and CDR2 is SFDVKD in the germline V gene. The CDR3 reads CATSDTAKNIQYF. CDR3 DNA sequence: TGTGCCACCAGTGATACAGCCAAAAACATTCAGTACTTC.

J is TRBJ1-5 and V is TRBV28; D is possibly TRBD1 (5 bases). V was shortened by 9 bases and J by 11 bases, with 17 bases between the two germline ends. Germline V gene sequence: CDR1 MDHEN, CDR2 SYDVKM. This CDR3 spans 12 amino acids. CDR3 sequence: CASTRGAGSQHF. CDR3 in DNA: TGTGCCAGTACCCGGGGCGCCGGGTCCCAGCATTTT.

V and J are TRBV3-1 and TRBJ2-1; 8 bases map to TRBD2. V shed 5 bases and J 6 bases; nucleotides not matched to a gene: 9. CDR3 length: 15 amino acids. Germline-derived CDR1 and CDR2 are LGHDT and YNNKEL (reference sequence). CDR3 residues: CASSKRGSPLNEQFF. The CDR3 DNA follows: TGTGCCAGCAGCAAGCGGGGGAGTCCCCTCAATGAGCAGTTCTTC.

This clonotype was counted once. This chain links TRBV29-1 with TRBJ2-1; weak D call: TRBD2 (6 bases). Germline V gene sequence: CDR1 SQVTM, CDR2 ANQGSEA. V was pared by 3 bases and J by 0 bases, with 9 bases between. CDR3 size: 14 residues. The CDR3 sequence is CSVDQGGSYNEQFF. For the CDR3, the DNA is TGCAGCGTTGATCAGGGAGGCTCCTACAATGAGCAGTTCTTC.

The table lists this clonotype with a few counts. The CDR3 DNA is TGTGCCAGCAGCTTAGGGGGACAGGCCTATGGCTACACCTTC. This translates into CASSLGGQAYGYTF. V gene TRBV7-8 combines with J gene TRBJ1-2, with TRBD1 identical over 8 bases. There are 14 residues in the CDR3. With 1 base clipped from V and 4 bases from J, the junction kept 2 bases outside the gene matches. Germline lookup yields CDR1 SGHVS and CDR2 FQNEAQ.

This chain uses TRBV2 with TRBJ2-6, with 8 bases fitting TRBD2. The CDR3 extends over 17 amino acids. Germline V gives CDR1 SNHLY, CDR2 FYNNEI. V was clipped by 4 bases and J by 1 base; unmatched bases: 6. The CDR3 DNA reads TGTGCCAGCAGTGTTGAGCGGGGGATTTCTGGGGCCAACGTCCTGACTTTC. Residues: CASSVERGISGANVLTF.

In this sample, this clonotype turned up a few times. The chain is built from TRBV5-1 and TRBJ2-6; 8 nucleotides match TRBD2. The V gene end was trimmed by 6 bases and the J gene end by 0 bases; junction bases not matched to a gene: 5. This CDR3 is built from 16 residues. The germline V gene encodes CDR1 SGHRS and CDR2 YFSETQ. In nucleotides, the CDR3 is TGCGCCAGCAAACCGGGGGGGAACTCTGGGGCCAACGTCCTGACTTTC. Translated, it gives CASKPGGNSGANVLTF.

This chain uses TRBV7-2 with TRBJ2-5; the D gene is possibly TRBD2 (6 bases). V was cut by 2 bases and J by 7 bases, with 11 bases left in between. Per the germline V gene, CDR1 is SGHTA and CDR2 is FQGNSA. This CDR3 spans 13 amino acids. CDR3 nucleotides: TGTGCCAGCAGCTTATCCGGGACTGGGACCCAGTACTTC. This encodes CASSLSGTGTQYF.

The chain has TRBV9 and TRBJ2-3, with 7 nucleotides matching TRBD1. The ends lost 4 bases at V and 2 bases at J; junction bases unmatched: 4. The CDR3 covers 14 residues. The V gene's germline CDR1 is SGDLS and CDR2 YYNGEE. The CDR3 nucleotides read TGTGCCAGCAGCAGACAGGGATTCACAGATACGCAGTATTTT. Protein: CASSRQGFTDTQYF.

This clonotype was seen only a few times. The rearrangement links TRBV5-6 to TRBJ2-2; 7 bases map to TRBD1. Germline CDR1 is SGHDT and CDR2 is YYEEEE. V dropped 5 bases and J dropped 7; count of bases not matched to a gene: 5. The CDR3 has 13 amino acids. The CDR3 loop is CASRLRGRGELFF. The CDR3 region has the DNA TGTGCCAGCAGGCTAAGGGGGCGCGGGGAGCTGTTTTTT.

This clonotype occurred a few times. V gene TRBV11-2 combines with J gene TRBJ2-3; TRBD2 aligns across 7 bases. The CDR3 runs 16 residues. The ends lost 5 bases at V and 2 bases at J; junction bases unmatched: 10. Germline assignment: CDR1 SGHAT and CDR2 FQNNGV. CDR3 nucleotides: TGTGCCAGCAGCCGGCCCAGCGGGGCCCTCACAGATACGCAGTATTTT. It codes for CASSRPSGALTDTQYF.

This clonotype was observed a few times. The chain has TRBV5-1 and TRBJ1-6, with unresolved D. Per the germline V gene, CDR1 is SGHRS and CDR2 is YFSETQ. The V gene lost 1 base and the J gene lost 6 bases, with 14 bases spanning the gap. CDR3 length: 16 residues. The CDR3 bases are TGCGCCAGCAGCTTGAGGCAGGCTTCTCTTAATTCACCCCTCCACTTT. Its protein is CASSLRQASLNSPLHF.

This clonotype was detected only a few times. The chain combines TRBV6-5 with TRBJ2-7; TRBD2 agrees at 11 bases. J gave up 0 bases and V 0 bases, and 10 bases lay outside the gene matches. Germline-derived CDR1 and CDR2 are MNHEY and SVGAGI. This CDR3 is built from 19 residues. The CDR3 spells CASSYSRGTSGGFSYEQYF. The DNA of the CDR3 is TGTGCCAGCAGTTACTCGAGAGGGACTAGCGGTGGGTTCTCCTACGAGCAGTACTTC.

The chain is built from TRBV4-2 and TRBJ1-1; D unresolved. The V gene's germline CDR1 is LGHNA and CDR2 YNFKEQ. V lost 0 bases, J lost 0 bases, and 8 bases lay in between. CDR3 length: 15 amino acids. The DNA for the CDR3 is TGTGCCAGCAGCCAAGACGAGGGAATGAACACTGAAGCTTTCTTT. As protein: CASSQDEGMNTEAFF.

The chain joins TRBV20-1 to TRBJ2-3; the D gene is possibly TRBD2 (6 bases). CDR1 is DFQATT and CDR2 is SNEGSKA in the germline V gene (reference sequence). Trimming stripped 0 bases from V and 0 bases from J, with 10 bases between. The CDR3 consists of 15 residues. CDR3 DNA: TGCAGTGCTAGAGATTCCGGGAGTAGCACAGATACGCAGTATTTT. Amino acid sequence: CSARDSGSSTDTQYF.

The V and J genes are TRBV5-1 and TRBJ2-2; 8 bases line up with TRBD1. Germline V gene sequence: CDR1 SGHRS, CDR2 YFSETQ. The CDR3 is 15 amino acids. Trimming cost V 4 bases and J 5 bases; bases outside gene matches: 7. CDR3 residues: CASSAGTGGTGELFF. The CDR3 nucleotides read TGCGCCAGCAGCGCGGGGACAGGAGGGACCGGGGAGCTGTTTTTT.

The chain links TRBV20-1 to TRBJ2-7; tentatively, D is TRBD1 or TRBD2 (5 bases each). Trimming took 6 bases from V and 5 from J, leaving 20 bases between them. This CDR3 region has 14 residues. The germline V gene has CDR1 DFQATT and CDR2 SNEGSKA (reference sequence). CDR3 nucleotide sequence: TGCAGTGCGCGTCGGGACCGGGGTTACGACGAGCAGTACTTC. It translates to CSARRDRGYDEQYF.

The chain has TRBV27 and TRBJ2-7; D tentatively reads TRBD1 or TRBD2 (5 bases each). V shed 7 bases and J shed 9 bases, with 19 bases lying between them. CDR1 is MNHEY, CDR2 SMNVEV, per germline (reference sequence). The CDR3 is 13 residues long. The CDR3 protein is CASKWDPVSPQYF. CDR3 nucleotides: TGTGCCAGCAAGTGGGACCCGGTTTCTCCGCAGTACTTC.

V and J are TRBV5-1 and TRBJ2-5; 13 nucleotides agree with TRBD2. This CDR3 has 16 amino acids. The V segment lost 4 bases and the J segment 4 bases; nucleotides outside the gene matches: 7. Germline V lookup: CDR1 SGHRS, CDR2 YFSETQ. DNA of the CDR3: TGCGCCAGCAGCGTAACCGGGACTAGCGGGGTAGAGACCCAGTACTTC. Residues: CASSVTGTSGVETQYF.